Each of the 8 T cell receptor beta chains below was sequenced from the same sample in a study of CD8 T cells in ankylosing spondylitis. Via MiXCR, TCRdb re-called the 5' RACE reads, giving one row per CDR3 protein. The sample lists about 140,000 distinct CDR3 sequences; approximately 7.4% were seen once. The specimen was blood, either unsorted or a sorted T cell fraction (not recorded which). These receptors were obtained from a female donor with ankylosing spondylitis or in good health (not recorded which).

This clonotype occurred many times. The V and J genes are TRBV7-3 and TRBJ2-1; D is unclear. This CDR3 is 16 amino acids long. V shed 3 bases and J shed 4 bases, with 16 bases lying between them. The germline V gene has CDR1 SGHTA and CDR2 FQGTGA. The CDR3 protein is CASSLEGPPIYNEQFF. The CDR3 DNA follows: TGTGCCAGCAGCTTGGAAGGGCCGCCCATATACAATGAGCAGTTCTTC.

The V call is TRBV5-4, the J call TRBJ2-7, with TRBD2 matching over 8 bases. Germline V gives CDR1 SGHNT, CDR2 YYREEE (reference sequence). This CDR3 spans 13 amino acids. With 1 base clipped from V and 5 bases from J, the junction kept 2 bases outside the gene matches. CDR3 DNA sequence: TGTGCCAGCAGCTTGTCGGGGGGGCACGAGCAGTACTTC. Translating gives CASSLSGGHEQYF.

This clonotype has a count of ten or more. The chain links TRBV5-1 to TRBJ1-5; 9 bases agree with TRBD1. V was clipped by 0 bases and J by 5 bases; unmatched bases: 3. This CDR3 spans 15 amino acids. Germline V gene sequence: CDR1 SGHRS, CDR2 YFSETQ. This chain's CDR3 is CASSLGDRVDQPQHF. The DNA of the CDR3 is TGCGCCAGCAGCTTGGGGGACAGGGTAGATCAGCCCCAGCATTTT. The whole variable domain, filled in from reference TRBV5-1 and TRBJ1-5, reads KAGVTQTPRYLIKTRGQQVTLSCSPISGHRSVSWYQQTPGQGLQFLFEYFSETQRNKGNFPGRFSGRQFSNSRSEMNVSTLELGDSALYLCASSLGDRVDQPQHFGDGTRLSIL.

This clonotype has at least ten counts. The CDR3 nucleotides are TGTGCCAGCAGTTTGGAAACAGGGACTAACTATGGCTACACCTTC. Its translation is CASSLETGTNYGYTF. The rearrangement links TRBV7-9 to TRBJ1-2; a possible D gene is TRBD1 (6 bases). V lost 6 bases and J 0 bases, leaving 14 bases between the germline ends. The V gene's germline CDR1 is SEHNR and CDR2 FQNEAQ (reference sequence). The CDR3 loop spans 15 amino acids.

Ten or more counts support this clonotype. The chain has TRBV20-1 and TRBJ2-1; 9 bases agree with TRBD2. V dropped 5 bases and J dropped 9; count of bases not matched to a gene: 17. There are 16 residues in the CDR3. Germline values: CDR1 DFQATT, CDR2 SNEGSKA (reference sequence). CDR3 sequence (DNA): TGCAGTGCTGGGCCAATGCGGGGCGGGGGGGCCGGTGAGCAGTTCTTC. Its protein is CSAGPMRGGGAGEQFF.

This clonotype was counted at least ten times. V gene TRBV29-1 combines with J gene TRBJ1-2, with D tentatively TRBD1 (5 bases). CDR1 and CDR2 from the germline V gene are SQVTM and ANQGSEA. This CDR3 comprises 15 residues. The V end lost 0 bases, the J end lost 3 bases, and 14 bases lay between the germline ends. CDR3 sequence (DNA): TGCAGCGTTGAAGAGGATGGGGGAGAGGACTATGGCTACACCTTC. The encoded protein is CSVEEDGGEDYGYTF.

This clonotype has ten or more counts. The V call is TRBV11-2, the J call TRBJ2-1, with D possibly called TRBD1 or TRBD2 (5 bases each). Germline CDR1 and CDR2: SGHAT and FQNNGV. V gave up 5 bases and J gave up 9 bases, with 20 bases separating them. This CDR3 contains 15 residues. The CDR3: CASSPTGTHGSEQFF. For the CDR3, the DNA is TGTGCCAGCAGCCCGACCGGGACGCACGGCAGTGAGCAGTTCTTC.

This clonotype was seen ten or more times. The V and J genes are TRBV28 and TRBJ1-4; D unclear. Germline CDR1 and CDR2: MDHEN and SYDVKM. The CDR3 sequence is 15 residues long. The V end was cut by 0 bases, the J end by 8 bases, with 13 bases between. In DNA form, the CDR3 reads TGTGCCAGCAGTTTATGGGTGGGCGGAGGAGAAAAACTGTTTTTT. This translates into CASSLWVGGGEKLFF.